The rows below give T cell receptor beta chains drawn from one sample of a study of cytomegalovirus exposure and HLA in healthy donors. The method was immunoSEQ multiplex PCR; TCRdb's version includes in-frame clones alone and lacks a portion of them. The sample shows 130,000 to 150,000 clones, roughly 68% of them seen only once. Specimen: PBMCs. The source of these receptors is a man aged 60 to 75 in good health and CMV-seronegative. Each CDR3 is given with its conserved first and last residue. D genes are given only for firm matches. Expanded clones get a size class; other rows say once, few or many, or leave the size out.

D | J | V | size | length | DNA | CDR3
NA | TRBJ2-7 | TRBV28 | NA | 13 | TGTGCCAGCAGTTTATTAGTGAGCTACGAGCAGTACTTC | CASSLLVSYEQYF
TRBD1 | TRBJ1-6 | TRBV27 | once | 21 | TGTGCCAGCACCCTCTCCGGACAGGGTAAAGGAATGAGCTCCTATAATTCACCCCTCCACTTT | CASTLSGQGKGMSSYNSPLHF
NA | TRBJ1-2 | TRBV6-1 | NA | 14 | TGTGCCAGCAGTGCCTTACAGGCGGTCTATGGCTACACCTTC | CASSALQAVYGYTF
TRBD2 | TRBJ2-1 | TRBV4-2 | NA | 17 | TGTGCCAGCAGCCAAGAAGGGAAGCGGGAGGCCTACAATGAGCAGTTCTTC | CASSQEGKREAYNEQFF
TRBD2 | TRBJ2-3 | TRBV19 | NA | 16 | TGTGCCAGTAGTTGGGGACTAGCGGGGGCGGAAGATACGCAGTATTTT | CASSWGLAGAEDTQYF
TRBD1 | TRBJ1-2 | TRBV5-4 | few | 15 | TGTGCCAGCAGCCAAGACCGAGGACAGGCTGATGGCTACACCTTC | CASSQDRGQADGYTF
TRBD2 | TRBJ2-5 | TRBV5-1 | NA | 15 | TGCGCCAGCAGCTCTATGACTAGCGGGGAAGAGACCCAGTACTTC | CASSSMTSGEETQYF
TRBD1 | TRBJ1-5 | TRBV5-1 | NA | 15 | TGCGCCAGCAGCCCCGGGGACAGGTTCAATCAGCCCCAGCATTTT | CASSPGDRFNQPQHF
NA | TRBJ1-1 | TRBV5-1 | NA | 14 | TGCGCCAGCAGCTTGGACCCGTCGGACACTGAAGCTTTCTTT | CASSLDPSDTEAFF
TRBD1 | TRBJ1-3 | TRBV2 | once | 14 | TGTGCCAGCAGTGAAGTCAGGGGGGGAAACACCATATATTTT | CASSEVRGGNTIYF
TRBD1 | TRBJ2-7 | TRBV6-5 | NA | 16 | TGTGCCAGCAGTTACACGTCCGGACAGGGGGCCTACGAGCAGTACTTC | CASSYTSGQGAYEQYF
TRBD2 | TRBJ2-1 | TRBV11-2 | NA | 14 | TGTGCCAGCAGCACGGGAGGGACCTACAATGAGCAGTTCTTC | CASSTGGTYNEQFF
TRBD2 | TRBJ2-7 | TRBV19 | NA | 15 | TGTGCCAGTAGTACCCTAGCGGGAGTTAAAAGCGAGCAGTACTTC | CASSTLAGVKSEQYF
NA | TRBJ2-4 | TRBV9 | NA | 14 | TGTGCCAGCAGCGTATCGGGTTCCCCAAACATTCAGTACTTC | CASSVSGSPNIQYF
NA | TRBJ1-5 | TRBV7-9 | NA | 18 | TGTTCCAGCAGCCATCAACCAAGGGGCCAGTATAGCAATCAGCCCCAGCATTTT | CSSSHQPRGQYSNQPQHF
TRBD1 | TRBJ1-2 | TRBV5-4 | NA | 14 | TGTGCCAGCAGCTTGGACAGGGGGGACTATGGCTACACCTTC | CASSLDRGDYGYTF
NA | TRBJ2-1 | TRBV2 | few | 14 | TGTGCCAGCAGTGACGGCGGTTCCTACAATGAGCAGTTCTTC | CASSDGGSYNEQFF
TRBD2 | TRBJ2-5 | TRBV5-4 | few | 13 | TGTGCCAGCAGCTTGCGGGGGGTGGAGACCCAGTACTTC | CASSLRGVETQYF
TRBD1 | TRBJ2-1 | TRBV19 | NA | 16 | TGTGCCAGTAGTACTGACAGGGGGTCTTCCTACAATGAGCAGTTCTTC | CASSTDRGSSYNEQFF
NA | TRBJ2-1 | TRBV4-1 | NA | 13 | TGCGCCAGCAGCCAAGGACTAGAGAATGAGCAGTTCTTC | CASSQGLENEQFF
TRBD2 | TRBJ2-1 | TRBV5-1 | NA | 15 | TGCGCCAGCAGCCCCGAGGTGGGAGGGGAAAGGGAGCAGTTCTTC | CASSPEVGGEREQFF
NA | TRBJ2-1 | TRBV7-9 | NA | 17 | TGTGCCAGCAGCCCCCCGACGGGAATCCCATCCTACAATGAGCAGTTCTTC | CASSPPTGIPSYNEQFF
NA | TRBJ1-3 | TRBV5-4 | NA | 17 | TGTGCCAGCAGCCGAAAAAGTCAGGTTCTCTCTGGAAACACCATATATTTT | CASSRKSQVLSGNTIYF
TRBD1 | TRBJ1-2 | TRBV19 | few | 14 | TGTGCCAGTAGTATACGGGACAGGGGAAGGGGCTACACCTTC | CASSIRDRGRGYTF
TRBD1 | TRBJ1-1 | TRBV5-1 | NA | 14 | TGCGCCAGTACAGGGGAAATTCGGAACACTGAAGCTTTCTTT | CASTGEIRNTEAFF
TRBD2 | TRBJ2-2 | TRBV4-2 | few | 18 | TGTGCCAGCAGCCCTTCGACTAGCGGGAGGGAAGCCACCGGGGAGCTGTTTTTT | CASSPSTSGREATGELFF
NA | TRBJ1-1 | TRBV5-4 | NA | 17 | TGTGCCAGCAGCTTGTCTCCGACAGCGGGTTTTAACACTGAAGCTTTCTTT | CASSLSPTAGFNTEAFF
NA | TRBJ2-7 | TRBV27 | NA | 13 | TGTGCCAGCAGTCCCACCCAGGATGGCGAGCAGTACTTC | CASSPTQDGEQYF
NA | TRBJ1-6 | TRBV25-1 | NA | 16 | TGTGCCAGACGTACAGGGATTGCTTACTATAATTCACCCCTCCACTTT | CARRTGIAYYNSPLHF
NA | TRBJ2-7 | TRBV28 | NA | 15 | TGTGCCAGCAGTTCCAGTGCGGGCCGATCCTACGAGCAGTACTTC | CASSSSAGRSYEQYF
NA | TRBJ2-3 | TRBV5-1 | NA | 15 | TGCGCCAGCAGCTTGGATCCGGATTCGGGGGATACGCAGTATTTT | CASSLDPDSGDTQYF
TRBD2 | TRBJ2-1 | TRBV5-1 | NA | 16 | TGCGCCAGCAGCGAAACTAGCGGGAGGGCCTACAATGAGCAGTTCTTC | CASSETSGRAYNEQFF
NA | TRBJ1-2 | TRBV7-2 | NA | 13 | TGTGCCAGCAGCTTTTCCGGGAACTATGGCTACACCTTC | CASSFSGNYGYTF
TRBD1 | TRBJ2-7 | TRBV11-2 | NA | 13 | TGTGCCAGCAGCCAAGGACAGGCCTACGAGCAGTACTTC | CASSQGQAYEQYF
TRBD1 | TRBJ1-2 | TRBV18 | NA | 16 | TGTGCCAGCTCACCCTTCGATGGACAGGGAAGCTATGGCTACACCTTC | CASSPFDGQGSYGYTF
TRBD2 | TRBJ2-1 | TRBV6-6 | NA | 14 | TGTGCCACCCTGGGACTAGCGGGACGAAGCCTGCAGTTCTTC | CATLGLAGRSLQFF
NA | TRBJ2-4 | TRBV15 | few | 15 | TGTGCCACCAGCAGAGCCGGACAGAAGAAAAACATTCAGTACTTC | CATSRAGQKKNIQYF
NA | TRBJ1-2 | TRBV27 | NA | 13 | TGTGCCAGCAGTCTAGCCGGGCCGCATGGCTACACCTTC | CASSLAGPHGYTF
TRBD1 | TRBJ1-4 | TRBV30 | NA | 13 | TGTGCCTGCCGGGACAGGGCCCATGAAAAACTGTTTTTT | CACRDRAHEKLFF
TRBD1 | TRBJ1-1 | TRBV5-1 | few | 16 | TGCGCCAGCAGCTTCGACAGGGGCACCGGAGGTACTGAAGCTTTCTTT | CASSFDRGTGGTEAFF
NA | TRBJ1-3 | TRBV23-1 | once | 15 | TGCGCCAGCACACGACGACAGGTCTCTGGAAACACCATATATTTT | CASTRRQVSGNTIYF
TRBD1 | TRBJ2-5 | TRBV11-2 | once | 16 | TGTGCCAGCAGCTTAGAGGTGACAGGGGGTCAAGAGACCCAGTACTTC | CASSLEVTGGQETQYF
TRBD2 | TRBJ2-7 | TRBV28 | NA | 15 | TGTGCCAGCAGTTTAATTCTAGCGGGGTCCTACGAGCAGTACTTC | CASSLILAGSYEQYF
NA | TRBJ1-4 | TRBV7-2 | NA | 14 | TGTGCCAGCAGCTTAGACAGAACTAATGAAAAACTGTTTTTT | CASSLDRTNEKLFF
NA | TRBJ1-5 | TRBV28 | NA | 14 | TGTGCCAGCCAGGGCCCCAATAGCAATCAGCCCCAGCATTTT | CASQGPNSNQPQHF
NA | TRBJ2-7 | TRBV2 | NA | 12 | TGTGCCAGCAGTGCGGAGGGGAGCGAGCAGTACTTC | CASSAEGSEQYF
NA | TRBJ1-5 | TRBV19 | few | 16 | TGTGCCAGTAGACCGGACGACGGGGTCTTAAATCAGCCCCAGCATTTT | CASRPDDGVLNQPQHF
NA | TRBJ2-6 | TRBV29-1 | few | 12 | TGCAGCGCTTTAGCTGGGGCCAACGTCCTGACTTTC | CSALAGANVLTF
NA | TRBJ1-1 | TRBV30 | once | 13 | TGTGCCTGGAGTTTCGCGATGAACACTGAAGCTTTCTTT | CAWSFAMNTEAFF
NA | TRBJ1-5 | TRBV30 | once | 14 | TGTGCCTGGAGTGAGCAGGGGCTAGGTCAGCCCCAGCATTTT | CAWSEQGLGQPQHF
TRBD2 | TRBJ2-3 | TRBV19 | NA | 16 | TGTGCCAGTAGTATAGGCGATAGCGGGAGGGCAGATACGCAGTATTTT | CASSIGDSGRADTQYF
NA | TRBJ1-3 | TRBV9 | NA | 17 | TGTGCCAGCAGCGTAGGGCCAGAGGGAACCTCTGGAAACACCATATATTTT | CASSVGPEGTSGNTIYF